Listed here are 11 T cell receptor beta chains from one sample, sequenced in a study of radiotherapy plus CTLA-4 blockade in lung cancer. Only in-frame clones appear in the TCRdb table, and some are missing; sequencing was by immunoSEQ multiplex PCR. Among under 65,000 clones, about 76% were seen once, and the ten largest hold 7.5% to 9.5%. The source was peripheral blood, collected from a patient treated with radiotherapy plus ipilimumab. Receptors originate from a human donor with non-small cell lung cancer who had a complete response to radiotherapy plus ipilimumab.

The V call is TRBV18, the J call TRBJ2-1; the D gene is possibly TRBD2 (5 bases). The CDR3 consists of 15 residues. Deletions cut 2 bases from V and 3 bases from J, with 11 bases between. Germline V CDR1 and CDR2: KGHSH, LQKENI. The CDR3 region is CASSPGSVSYNEQFF. For the CDR3, the DNA is TGTGCCAGCTCACCAGGGAGCGTAAGCTACAATGAGCAGTTCTTC.

This clone was seen a single time. The gene calls are TRBV29-1 and TRBJ2-3; TRBD1 aligns across 9 bases. Germline trimming cut 4 bases from V and 0 bases from J; bases unmatched to any gene: 8. The CDR3 covers 16 residues. Germline V gene data show CDR1 as SQVTM and CDR2 as ANQGSEA. CDR3 in amino acids: CSVGGMDRGSTDTQYF. CDR3 nucleotides: TGCAGCGTTGGTGGCATGGACAGGGGAAGCACAGATACGCAGTATTTT.

The rearrangement joins TRBV11-2 to TRBJ1-5, with D perhaps TRBD1 (6 bases). Looked up from germline, CDR1 is SGHAT and CDR2 is FQNNGV. V lost 5 bases, J lost 1 base, and 9 bases lay in between. This CDR3 has 14 residues. DNA for the CDR3: TGTGCCAGCAGCGGAACAGGGAGCAATCAGCCCCAGCATTTT. Protein: CASSGTGSNQPQHF.

The gene calls are TRBV10-1 and TRBJ2-7, with D tentatively TRBD2 (7 bases). Germline V gene data show CDR1 as WNHNN and CDR2 as SYGVQD (reference sequence). V lost 0 bases and J 4 bases, leaving 22 bases between the germline ends. The CDR3 length is 18 residues. CDR3 sequence: CASSESWRGPTWLYEQYF. In DNA form, the CDR3 reads TGCGCCAGCAGTGAGTCGTGGCGGGGGCCGACATGGTTGTACGAGCAGTACTTC.

The chain couples TRBV25-1 to TRBJ2-1, with 8 positions matching TRBD2. CDR1 MGHDK and CDR2 SYGVNS come from the germline V gene. The CDR3 is made up of 15 amino acids. Unmatched junction bases numbered 6, after V lost 6 bases and J lost 2 bases. The CDR3 here is CASRTSDIPYNEQFF. The CDR3 DNA is TGTGCCAGCAGGACTAGCGACATCCCCTACAATGAGCAGTTCTTC.

The gene calls are TRBV18 and TRBJ1-1; D gene unclear. Looked up from germline, CDR1 is KGHSH and CDR2 is LQKENI. The V and J ends lost 6 bases and 4 bases respectively, with 12 bases between them. The CDR3 length is 13 residues. CDR3 sequence reads: CASSQATGTEAFF. The CDR3, as DNA: TGTGCCAGCTCGCAAGCAACGGGCACTGAAGCTTTCTTT.

The chain employs TRBV7-9 and TRBJ2-1; D is unresolved. This CDR3 region has 16 residues. Germline-derived CDR1 and CDR2 are SEHNR and FQNEAQ (reference sequence). V was clipped by 5 bases and J by 0 bases, with 14 bases between them. CDR3 residues: CASSLSAPSSYNEQFF. For the CDR3, the DNA is TGTGCCAGCAGCCTCTCCGCCCCGAGCTCCTACAATGAGCAGTTCTTC.

The V gene is TRBV6-1, the J gene TRBJ2-7, with 9 nucleotides matching TRBD1. In germline, CDR1 is MNHNS, CDR2 SASEGT. The CDR3 is 13 residues long. V was clipped by 4 bases and J by 6 bases; unmatched bases: 4. CDR3 sequence (DNA): TGTGCCAGCAGTGGACAGGGGGTGGGCGAGCAGTACTTC. This encodes CASSGQGVGEQYF.

The chain couples TRBV29-1 to TRBJ2-1; TRBD1 matches 10 bases. The CDR3 covers 14 residues. CDR1 and CDR2 from the germline V gene are SQVTM and ANQGSEA. Trimming cost V 2 bases and J 7 bases; bases outside gene matches: 5. CDR3 DNA: TGCAGCGTTGAAAGGGGACAGGGGAGAAATGAGCAGTTCTTC. Protein: CSVERGQGRNEQFF.

This clone has more than one count but fewer than ten. V usage is TRBV10-3 and J usage is TRBJ1-1, with a tentative D call TRBD1 (6 bases). CDR1 is ENHRY and CDR2 is SYGVKD in the germline V gene. Trimming pared 6 bases from V and 1 base from J, leaving 12 bases between. This CDR3 has 14 residues. In nucleotides, the CDR3 is TGTGCCATCAGCGCGGACAGAGAGAACACTGAAGCTTTCTTT. It encodes CAISADRENTEAFF.

The sample holds a few counts of this clone. The chain is built from TRBV6-5 and TRBJ1-2, with TRBD1 matching 8 bases. CDR3 size: 15 residues. V was pared by 1 base and J by 3 bases, with 4 bases of the junction left unmatched. The germline CDR1 and CDR2 sequences are MNHEY and SVGAGI. The CDR3 is CASSYYQGADYGYTF. The CDR3 nucleotides are TGTGCCAGCAGTTACTACCAGGGGGCTGACTATGGCTACACCTTC.